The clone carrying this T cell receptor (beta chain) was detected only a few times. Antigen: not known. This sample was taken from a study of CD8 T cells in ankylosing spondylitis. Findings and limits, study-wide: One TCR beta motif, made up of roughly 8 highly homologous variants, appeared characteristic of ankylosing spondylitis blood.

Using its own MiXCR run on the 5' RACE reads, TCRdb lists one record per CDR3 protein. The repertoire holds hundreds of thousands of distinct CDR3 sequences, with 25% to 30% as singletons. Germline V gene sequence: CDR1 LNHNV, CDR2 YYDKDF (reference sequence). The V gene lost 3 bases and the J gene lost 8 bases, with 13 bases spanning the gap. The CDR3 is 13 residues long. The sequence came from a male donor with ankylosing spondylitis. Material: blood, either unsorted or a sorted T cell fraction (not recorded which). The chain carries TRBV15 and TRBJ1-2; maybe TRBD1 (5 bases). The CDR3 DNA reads TGTGCCACCAGCAGCGGGACCTCCGGGGGCTACACCTTC. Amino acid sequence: CATSSGTSGGYTF.